A selection of T cell receptor beta chains follows, all from one sample in a study. MiXCR, applied by TCRdb to the RT-PCR reads, yields one record per CDR3 protein. Among approximately 720,000 distinct CDR3 sequences listed, 13% to 15% were seen once. Sequenced input: memory CD4+ T cells from blood. The receptors were sampled from a female donor in good health, serving as a healthy control. The CDR3 runs from the conserved cysteine through the conserved F or W. D genes are given only for firm matches. Size values are once, few and many counts, or a class for expanded clones, and some rows have none.

cdr3_nt | cdr3_aa | j_call | clone_size | cdr3_length | v_call | d_call
TGTGCCAACGGCGACAGAACGAACACTGAAGCTTTCTTT | CANGDRTNTEAFF | TRBJ1-1 | . | 13 | TRBV7-2 | .
TGTGCCAGCAGTGCCACAGGGGGAACCACTGAAGCTTTCTTT | CASSATGGTTEAFF | TRBJ1-1 | many | 14 | TRBV6-4 | TRBD1
TGCAGTGCTAATTCTAATGAAAAACTGTTTTTT | CSANSNEKLFF | TRBJ1-4 | . | 11 | TRBV20-1 | .
TGTGCCAGTAGTTTTAACCCGAGCAGAGTAGAAAAACTGTTTTTT | CASSFNPSRVEKLFF | TRBJ1-4 | few | 15 | TRBV19 | .
TGTGCCAGCAGCAGGGCGTGGGGGGGAGAGACCCAGTACTTC | CASSRAWGGETQYF | TRBJ2-5 | few | 14 | TRBV7-2 | TRBD2
TGCGCCAGCAGCCAAGCCGGGACGGTCACGAATCAGCCCCAGCATTTT | CASSQAGTVTNQPQHF | TRBJ1-5 | few | 16 | TRBV4-1 | .
TGCGCCAGCAGCACTGGGGCGCCAGCTAGCACAGATACGCAGTATTTT | CASSTGAPASTDTQYF | TRBJ2-3 | . | 16 | TRBV5-1 | .
TGTGCCAGCAGTTACTCCATTCAAAGCCGGTTCTTC | CASSYSIQSRFF | TRBJ2-1 | . | 12 | TRBV6-2/TRBV6-3 | .
TGCGCCAGCAGCCCCGGGACGGCACTCCAGAACACTGAAGCTTTCTTT | CASSPGTALQNTEAFF | TRBJ1-1 | . | 16 | TRBV5-1 | .
TGTGCCACCTCGACCGACAAGACAAGTTCCTATGGCTACACCTTC | CATSTDKTSSYGYTF | TRBJ1-2 | many | 15 | TRBV10-3 | .
TGTGCCAGCAGGTTAGCGCAGGGTGGCGAAAAACTGTTTTTT | CASRLAQGGEKLFF | TRBJ1-4 | . | 14 | TRBV5-5 | .
TGTGCCAGCAGCTTGGGCAGGACAGGTGCTTTCTTT | CASSLGRTGAFF | TRBJ1-1 | . | 12 | TRBV5-6 | TRBD1
TGTGCCCTTAACGGACGGTCCGGTGATACGCAGTATTTT | CALNGRSGDTQYF | TRBJ2-3 | . | 13 | TRBV30 | .
TGTGCCAGCAGCTCACTATTCGGGGGACAGGGGCTCTACGAGCAGTACTTC | CASSSLFGGQGLYEQYF | TRBJ2-7 | . | 17 | TRBV7-2 | TRBD1
TGTGCCAGCAGTGACAGGGGGAGAGGAAACTACGAGCAGTACTTC | CASSDRGRGNYEQYF | TRBJ2-7 | . | 15 | TRBV12-3/TRBV12-4 | TRBD1
TGTGCCACCCTCTGGACGGACCAAAACATTCAGTACTTC | CATLWTDQNIQYF | TRBJ2-4 | few | 13 | TRBV12-3/TRBV12-4 | .
TGTGCCAGCAGAGATAGCGGGAGCGCCTACGAGCAGTACTTC | CASRDSGSAYEQYF | TRBJ2-7 | many | 14 | TRBV6-5 | TRBD2
TGTGCCAGCAGGCCCACTAGCGGGGAGCAGTACTTC | CASRPTSGEQYF | TRBJ2-7 | many | 12 | TRBV6-1 | TRBD2
TGCAGTGCTAGCCCAAATACAGGGGAACTATCTGAAGCTTTCTTT | CSASPNTGELSEAFF | TRBJ1-1 | few | 15 | TRBV20-1 | TRBD1
TGTGCCAGCAGTTTAGCCTGGAGCCCCTACGAGCAGTACTTC | CASSLAWSPYEQYF | TRBJ2-7 | many | 14 | TRBV12-3/TRBV12-4 | .
TGTGCCAGCGCACATCCGGCCGGGACAGGGAGGGACGAGACCCAGTACTTC | CASAHPAGTGRDETQYF | TRBJ2-5 | many | 17 | TRBV27 | TRBD1
TGTGCCAGCAAAACCCGGGACAGGGGTTACGAGCAGTACTTC | CASKTRDRGYEQYF | TRBJ2-7 | many | 14 | TRBV6-6 | TRBD1
TGTGCCAGCAGCCCCCGGGTGGGGGGCACGGATACGCAGTATTTT | CASSPRVGGTDTQYF | TRBJ2-3 | . | 15 | TRBV7-2 | .
TGCGCCAGCAGAAGGACAGGGGATTCACCCCTCCACTTT | CASRRTGDSPLHF | TRBJ1-6 | many | 13 | TRBV5-1 | TRBD1
TGTGCCAGCTCACGGGACAGACGGACTGAAGCTTTCTTT | CASSRDRRTEAFF | TRBJ1-1 | few | 13 | TRBV18 | TRBD1
TGCAGTGCTAGAGATCGACAGCTGGGCTATGGCTACACCTTC | CSARDRQLGYGYTF | TRBJ1-2 | . | 14 | TRBV20-1 | .
TGTGCCAGCAGCTTAGAAGCGGGGTTGACTGAAGCTTTCTTT | CASSLEAGLTEAFF | TRBJ1-1 | . | 14 | TRBV7-2 | .
TGTGCCAGCAGCCGTTCTAGCGGGGGGGCCCCAGATACGCAGTATTTT | CASSRSSGGAPDTQYF | TRBJ2-3 | . | 16 | TRBV7-2 | TRBD2
TGTGCCAGCAGCCTCTTACAGGATCTCACAGATAACAATCAGCCCCAGCATTTT | CASSLLQDLTDNNQPQHF | TRBJ1-5 | few | 18 | TRBV4-2 | .
TGTGCCAGCTTGACCGTGGAGACCCAGTACTTC | CASLTVETQYF | TRBJ2-5 | many | 11 | TRBV9 | .
TGTGCCAGCAGCTTTCAGGGGGGCATCGGGGAGCTGTTTTTT | CASSFQGGIGELFF | TRBJ2-2 | . | 14 | TRBV7-2 | .
TGTGCCAGCAGCTGGGGTCTGACAACGAACACCGGGGAGCTGTTTTTT | CASSWGLTTNTGELFF | TRBJ2-2 | many | 16 | TRBV5-6 | .
TGTGCCAGCAGTCGAATTAGCGGGGGGGGCTCAGATACGCAGTATTTT | CASSRISGGGSDTQYF | TRBJ2-3 | few | 16 | TRBV2 | TRBD2
TGTGCCATCGGACTACTAGGGAGTGAGCAGTTCTTC | CAIGLLGSEQFF | TRBJ2-1 | . | 12 | TRBV10-3 | .
TGCAGTGCTAGGTGGCAGGGGAGCACAGATACGCAGTATTTT | CSARWQGSTDTQYF | TRBJ2-3 | . | 14 | TRBV20-1 | .
TGTGCCAGCAGCCAACCTAATACCTACAATGAGCAGTTCTTC | CASSQPNTYNEQFF | TRBJ2-1 | . | 14 | TRBV27 | .
TGTGCCAGCAGTCGGGACCGAGGAGGGGAAAAACTGTTTTTT | CASSRDRGGEKLFF | TRBJ1-4 | . | 14 | TRBV6-5 | .
TGCAGTGTTTCAGGTACCCACGGTGATACGCAGTATTTT | CSVSGTHGDTQYF | TRBJ2-3 | many | 13 | TRBV20-1 | .
TGTGCCAGCAGCCAAGGGAGGGGAGGAAGGGAAAAACTGTTTTTT | CASSQGRGGREKLFF | TRBJ1-4 | . | 15 | TRBV21-1 | .
TGTGCCAGCTCACTGACTAGCGACTTCGGATACGAGCAGTACTTC | CASSLTSDFGYEQYF | TRBJ2-7 | few | 15 | TRBV18 | TRBD2
TGCAGTGGAACGGTCGGGGGGGTCTATGGCTACACCTTC | CSGTVGGVYGYTF | TRBJ1-2 | . | 13 | TRBV20-1 | .
TGCAGCGTTGAAAGGTCAGGGGAAGGCTACGAGCAGTACTTC | CSVERSGEGYEQYF | TRBJ2-7 | many | 14 | TRBV29-1 | .
TGTGCCAGCAGCTTGGCGGGACAGGTCGTAGCTTTCTTT | CASSLAGQVVAFF | TRBJ1-1 | few | 13 | TRBV5-6 | TRBD1
TGCAGCGTTGAAGATGCGGGGACTGAAGCTTTCTTT | CSVEDAGTEAFF | TRBJ1-1 | many | 12 | TRBV29-1 | .
TGTGCCAGCAGCGTAGGGCACGGGGAGACCCAGTACTTC | CASSVGHGETQYF | TRBJ2-5 | few | 13 | TRBV9 | .
TGTGCCAGCAGTATCACAGGGGGCGGCACTGAAGCTTTCTTT | CASSITGGGTEAFF | TRBJ1-1 | many | 14 | TRBV12-3/TRBV12-4 | TRBD1
TGCAGTGCTAGAGAGGTCCAGTCAGGAGCCACTGAAGCTTTCTTT | CSAREVQSGATEAFF | TRBJ1-1 | few | 15 | TRBV20-1 | .